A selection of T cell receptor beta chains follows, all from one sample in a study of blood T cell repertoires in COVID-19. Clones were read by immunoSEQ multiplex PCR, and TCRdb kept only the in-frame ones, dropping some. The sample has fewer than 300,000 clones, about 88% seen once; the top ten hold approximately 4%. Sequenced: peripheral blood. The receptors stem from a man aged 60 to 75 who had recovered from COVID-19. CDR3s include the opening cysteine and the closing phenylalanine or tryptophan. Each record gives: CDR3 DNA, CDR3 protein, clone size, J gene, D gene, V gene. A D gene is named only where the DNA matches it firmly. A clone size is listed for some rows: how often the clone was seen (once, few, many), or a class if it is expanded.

TGTGCCAGCAGTTCACCTCCAGACCGGGCCCTCCACTTT CASSSPPDRALHF few TRBJ1-6 NA TRBV12-3/TRBV12-4
TGTGCCAGCAGACCCCCCTATGTCTCTAACTATGGCTACACCTTC CASRPPYVSNYGYTF NA TRBJ1-2 NA TRBV2
TGTGCCAGCAGTGATTACTACGAGCAGTACTTC CASSDYYEQYF NA TRBJ2-7 NA TRBV2
TGTGCCAGCAGCTCAGGAGGGGGCCGCTACAATGAGCAGTTCTTC CASSSGGGRYNEQFF NA TRBJ2-1 NA TRBV7-6
TGTGCCAGCAGCCTCATACAGGGGGCATCAGGAAACACCATATATTTT CASSLIQGASGNTIYF NA TRBJ1-3 TRBD1 TRBV5-4
TGTGCCAGCAGGGAACACGGCAGCAGGCACTCTGGGGCCAACGTCCTGACTTTC CASREHGSRHSGANVLTF NA TRBJ2-6 NA TRBV6-1
TGTGCCAGCAGCGAAACAGGCAATGAGCAGTTCTTC CASSETGNEQFF NA TRBJ2-1 NA TRBV12-3/TRBV12-4
TGTGCCAGCAGCTTAGCGCGGGGGCTTCAAACCGGGGAGCTGTTTTTT CASSLARGLQTGELFF NA TRBJ2-2 NA TRBV7-8
TGTGCCAGCAGGGACGGGGACTACGAGCAGTACTTC CASRDGDYEQYF NA TRBJ2-7 NA TRBV27
TGTGCCAGCAGCTTGGGCAGACAGGGGAGGTACGAGCAGTACTTC CASSLGRQGRYEQYF once TRBJ2-7 TRBD1 TRBV5-4
TGTGCCAGCAGTAGAGACTCCTACAATGAGCAGTTCTTC CASSRDSYNEQFF NA TRBJ2-1 NA TRBV25-1
TGTGCCAGCAGCTTATCCGTCGAGCAGTACTTC CASSLSVEQYF NA TRBJ2-7 NA TRBV7-9
TGTGCCAGCAGCTTAGCGGGGGGAGGGGCAGATACGCAGTATTTT CASSLAGGGADTQYF once TRBJ2-3 TRBD2 TRBV5-4
TGTGCCAGCAGCAGTCCAGGGATGAGATACGAGCAGTACTTC CASSSPGMRYEQYF NA TRBJ2-7 NA TRBV21-1
TGCGCCAGCAGCCCCGGGACAGATAACTATGGCTACACCTTC CASSPGTDNYGYTF NA TRBJ1-2 TRBD1 TRBV4-1
TGTGCCAGTAGTATAGATTATTGGGGGCGCGGTCAGCCCCAGCATTTT CASSIDYWGRGQPQHF NA TRBJ1-5 NA TRBV19
TGTGCCAGCAGTCCGGACAGGTTCTATGGCTACACCTTC CASSPDRFYGYTF NA TRBJ1-2 TRBD1 TRBV12-3/TRBV12-4
TGTGCCAGCAGTGGCCGGACAGGGCATCAAGAGACCCAGTACTTC CASSGRTGHQETQYF NA TRBJ2-5 TRBD1 TRBV2
TGCGCCAGCAGCTCTTCCCCGTCCCAAGAGACCCAGTACTTC CASSSSPSQETQYF NA TRBJ2-5 NA TRBV5-1
TGCGCCAGCAGCTTGTGGCCAAGCAATCAGCCCCAGCATTTT CASSLWPSNQPQHF NA TRBJ1-5 NA TRBV5-1
TGCGCCAGCAGCCTAGAGGGACAGGGATCGGATGAGCAGTTCTTC CASSLEGQGSDEQFF NA TRBJ2-1 TRBD1 TRBV4-1